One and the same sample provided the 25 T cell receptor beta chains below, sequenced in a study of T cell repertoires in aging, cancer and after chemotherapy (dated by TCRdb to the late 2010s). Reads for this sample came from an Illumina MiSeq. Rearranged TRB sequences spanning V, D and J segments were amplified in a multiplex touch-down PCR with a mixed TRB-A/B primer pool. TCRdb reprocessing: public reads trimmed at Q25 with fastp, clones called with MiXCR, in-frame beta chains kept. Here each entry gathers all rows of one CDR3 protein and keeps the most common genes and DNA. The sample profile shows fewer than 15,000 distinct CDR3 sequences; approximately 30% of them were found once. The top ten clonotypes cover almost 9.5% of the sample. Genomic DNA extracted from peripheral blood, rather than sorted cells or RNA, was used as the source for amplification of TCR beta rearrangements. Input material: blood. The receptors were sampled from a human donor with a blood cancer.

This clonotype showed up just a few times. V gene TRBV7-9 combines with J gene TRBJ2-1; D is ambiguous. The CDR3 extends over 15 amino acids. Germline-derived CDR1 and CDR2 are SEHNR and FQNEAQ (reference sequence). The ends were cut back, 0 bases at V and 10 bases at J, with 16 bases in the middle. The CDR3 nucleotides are TGTGCCAGCAGCTTAGCCCAGGATGGATCAAGGGAGCAGTTCTTC. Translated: CASSLAQDGSREQFF.

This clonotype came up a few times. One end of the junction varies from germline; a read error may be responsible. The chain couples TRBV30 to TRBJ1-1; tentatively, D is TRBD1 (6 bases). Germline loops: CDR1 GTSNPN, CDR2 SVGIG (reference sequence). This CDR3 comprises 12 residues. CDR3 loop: CMGGRTNTEAFF. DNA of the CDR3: TGCATGGGGGGGCGGACGAACACTGAAGCTTTCTTT.

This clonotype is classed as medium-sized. CDR3 amino acids: CASSLLAGSLYNEQFF. The CDR3, as DNA: TGTGCCAGCAGTTTATTAGCAGGGTCCCTCTACAATGAGCAGTTCTTC. V is TRBV27 and J is TRBJ2-1; tentatively, D is TRBD1 (5 bases). The CDR3 has 16 amino acids. Germline values: CDR1 MNHEY, CDR2 SMNVEV (reference sequence). V lost 1 base and J 3 bases, leaving 13 bases between the germline ends.

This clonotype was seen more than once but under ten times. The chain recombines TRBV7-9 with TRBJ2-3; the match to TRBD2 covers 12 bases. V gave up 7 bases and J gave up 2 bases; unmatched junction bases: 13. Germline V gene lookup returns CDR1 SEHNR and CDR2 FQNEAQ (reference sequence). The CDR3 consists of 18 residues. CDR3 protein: CASNTLAGGGLTTDTQYF. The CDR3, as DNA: TGTGCCAGCAACACACTAGCGGGAGGCGGGCTTACCACAGATACGCAGTATTTT.

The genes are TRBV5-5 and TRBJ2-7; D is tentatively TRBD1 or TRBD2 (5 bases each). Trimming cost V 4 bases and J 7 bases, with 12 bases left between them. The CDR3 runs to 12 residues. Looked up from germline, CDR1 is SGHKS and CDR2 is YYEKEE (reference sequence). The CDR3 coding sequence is TGTGCCAGCAGCCTGGGACCGGGTGAGCAGTACTTC. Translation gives CASSLGPGEQYF.

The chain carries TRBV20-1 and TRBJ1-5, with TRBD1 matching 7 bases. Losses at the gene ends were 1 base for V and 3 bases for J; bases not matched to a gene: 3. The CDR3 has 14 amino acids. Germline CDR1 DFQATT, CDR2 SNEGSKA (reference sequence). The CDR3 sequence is CSARAGTDNQPQHF. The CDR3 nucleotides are TGCAGTGCTAGAGCGGGGACAGACAATCAGCCCCAGCATTTT.

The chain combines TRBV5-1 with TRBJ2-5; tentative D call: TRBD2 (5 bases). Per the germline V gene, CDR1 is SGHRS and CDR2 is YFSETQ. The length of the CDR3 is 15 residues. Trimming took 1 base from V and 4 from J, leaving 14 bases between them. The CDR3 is CASSLLGVEGETQYF. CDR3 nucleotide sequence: TGCGCCAGCAGCTTGCTCGGGGTTGAGGGAGAGACCCAGTACTTC.

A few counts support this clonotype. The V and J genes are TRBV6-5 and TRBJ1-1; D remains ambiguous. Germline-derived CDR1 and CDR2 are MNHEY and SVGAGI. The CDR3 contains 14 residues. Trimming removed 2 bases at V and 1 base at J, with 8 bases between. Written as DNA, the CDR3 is TGTGCCAGCAGTTACGCAGAAAGGAACACTGAAGCTTTCTTT. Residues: CASSYAERNTEAFF.

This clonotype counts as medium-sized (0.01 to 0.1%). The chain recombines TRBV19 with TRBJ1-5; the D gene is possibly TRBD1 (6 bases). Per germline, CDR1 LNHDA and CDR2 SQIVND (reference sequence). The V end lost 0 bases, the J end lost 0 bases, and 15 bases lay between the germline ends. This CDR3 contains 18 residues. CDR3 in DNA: TGTGCCAGTAGTATAGACAGGGGAGGAGACCTTAGCAATCAGCCCCAGCATTTT. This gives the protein CASSIDRGGDLSNQPQHF.

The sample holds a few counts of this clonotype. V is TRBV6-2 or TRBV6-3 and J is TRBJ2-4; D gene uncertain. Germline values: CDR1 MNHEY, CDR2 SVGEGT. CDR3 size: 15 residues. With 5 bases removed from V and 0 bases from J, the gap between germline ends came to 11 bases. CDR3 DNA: TGTGCCAGCAGTGGCGACATCGTAGCCAAAAACATTCAGTACTTC. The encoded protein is CASSGDIVAKNIQYF.

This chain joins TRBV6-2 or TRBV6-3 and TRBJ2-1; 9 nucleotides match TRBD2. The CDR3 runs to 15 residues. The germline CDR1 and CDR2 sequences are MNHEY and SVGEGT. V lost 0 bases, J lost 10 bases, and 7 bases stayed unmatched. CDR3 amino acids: CASSYSVTSGPEQFF. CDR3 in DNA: TGTGCCAGCAGTTACTCGGTTACTAGCGGGCCAGAGCAGTTCTTC.

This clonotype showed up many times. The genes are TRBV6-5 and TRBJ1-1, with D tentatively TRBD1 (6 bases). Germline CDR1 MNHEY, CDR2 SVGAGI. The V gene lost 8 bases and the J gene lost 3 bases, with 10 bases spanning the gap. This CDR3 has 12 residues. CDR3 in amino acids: CASARGDTEAFF. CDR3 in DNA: TGTGCCAGCGCCAGGGGTGACACTGAAGCTTTCTTT.

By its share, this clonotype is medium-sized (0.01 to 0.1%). CDR3 DNA: TGTGCCAGCAGCTTGGAAGCGGGAGGGCTTTTCTACAATGAGCAGTTCTTC. The encoded protein is CASSLEAGGLFYNEQFF. The J gene is TRBJ2-1, the V gene TRBV5-4, with TRBD2 matching 10 bases. With V trimmed by 0 bases and J by 3 bases, 6 bases remained unmatched. The CDR3 is made up of 17 amino acids. Germline V gives CDR1 SGHNT, CDR2 YYREEE (reference sequence).

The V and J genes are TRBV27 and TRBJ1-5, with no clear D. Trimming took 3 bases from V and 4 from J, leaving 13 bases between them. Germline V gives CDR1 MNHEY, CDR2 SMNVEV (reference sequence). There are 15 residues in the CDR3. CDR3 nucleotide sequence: TGTGCCAGCAGTTTCTTGGAAGTAGTGAATCAGCCCCAGCATTTT. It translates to CASSFLEVVNQPQHF.

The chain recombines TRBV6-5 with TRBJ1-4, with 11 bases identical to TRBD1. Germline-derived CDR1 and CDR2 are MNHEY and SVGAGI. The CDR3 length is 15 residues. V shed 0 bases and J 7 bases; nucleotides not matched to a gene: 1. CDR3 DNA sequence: TGTGCCAGCAGTTACTCCGGGACAGGGGGTGAAAAACTGTTTTTT. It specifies CASSYSGTGGEKLFF.

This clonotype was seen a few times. CDR3 DNA: TGTGCCAGCAGCTTAAGGGGGAGATATGGCTACACCTTC. Its protein is CASSLRGRYGYTF. V is TRBV19 and J is TRBJ1-2; maybe TRBD1 (6 bases). Germline lookup yields CDR1 LNHDA and CDR2 SQIVND (reference sequence). Between the trimmed V and J ends, which lost 9 bases and 5 bases, there was a span of 16 bases. CDR3 length equals 13 residues.

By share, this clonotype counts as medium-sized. CDR3 in DNA: TGTGCCAGCAGCTCTAGGACAGGGTGGGAGACCCAGTACTTC. Protein sequence: CASSSRTGWETQYF. The J gene is TRBJ2-5, the V gene TRBV11-1; 8 bases match TRBD1. The V gene end was trimmed by 4 bases and the J gene end by 5 bases; junction bases not matched to a gene: 6. Germline CDR1 reads SGHAT; CDR2 reads FQDESV (reference sequence). The CDR3 is 14 residues long.

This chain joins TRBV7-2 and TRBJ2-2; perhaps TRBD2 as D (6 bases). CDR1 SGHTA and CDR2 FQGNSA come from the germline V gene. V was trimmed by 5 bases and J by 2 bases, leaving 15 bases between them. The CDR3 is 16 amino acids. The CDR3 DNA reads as TGTGCCAGCAGCCCAAACGGGGGTTCTAACACCGGGGAGCTGTTTTTT. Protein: CASSPNGGSNTGELFF.

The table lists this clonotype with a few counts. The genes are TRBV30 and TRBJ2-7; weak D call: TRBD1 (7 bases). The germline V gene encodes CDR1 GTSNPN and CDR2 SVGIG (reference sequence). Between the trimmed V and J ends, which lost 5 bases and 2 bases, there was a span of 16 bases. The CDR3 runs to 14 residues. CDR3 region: CAWDYSGGTYEQYF. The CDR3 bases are TGTGCCTGGGACTACTCAGGGGGGACCTACGAGCAGTACTTC. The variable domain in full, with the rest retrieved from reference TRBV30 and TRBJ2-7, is SQTIHQWPATLVQPVGSPLSLECTVEGTSNPNLYWYRQAAGRGLQLLFYSVGIGQISSEVPQNLSASRPQDRQFILSSKKLLLSDSGFYLCAWDYSGGTYEQYFGPGTRLTVT.

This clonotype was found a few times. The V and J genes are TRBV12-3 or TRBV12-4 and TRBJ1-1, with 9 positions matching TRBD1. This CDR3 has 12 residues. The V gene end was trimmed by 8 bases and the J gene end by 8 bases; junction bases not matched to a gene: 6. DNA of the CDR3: TGTGCCAGCTATCTTGGGACAGGGGAAGCTTTCTTT. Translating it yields CASYLGTGEAFF.

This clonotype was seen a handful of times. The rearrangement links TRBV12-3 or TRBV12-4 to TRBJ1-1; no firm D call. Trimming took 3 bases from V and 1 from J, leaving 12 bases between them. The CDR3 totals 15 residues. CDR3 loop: CASSFKLVGNTEAFF. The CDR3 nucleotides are TGTGCCAGCAGTTTTAAGTTGGTGGGGAACACTGAAGCTTTCTTT.

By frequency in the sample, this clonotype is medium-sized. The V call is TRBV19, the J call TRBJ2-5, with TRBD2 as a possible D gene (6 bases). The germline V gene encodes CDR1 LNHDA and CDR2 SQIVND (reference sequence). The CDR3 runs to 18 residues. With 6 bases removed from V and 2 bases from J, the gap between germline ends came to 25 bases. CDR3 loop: CASRLSGVGQVLQETQYF. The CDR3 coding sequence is TGTGCCAGTAGATTATCGGGGGTTGGGCAAGTGCTTCAAGAGACCCAGTACTTC. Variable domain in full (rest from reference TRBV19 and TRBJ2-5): DGGITQSPKYLFRKEGQNVTLSCEQNLNHDAMYWYRQDPGQGLRLIYYSQIVNDFQKGDIAEGYSVSREKKESFPLTVTSAQKNPTAFYLCASRLSGVGQVLQETQYFGPGTRLLVL.

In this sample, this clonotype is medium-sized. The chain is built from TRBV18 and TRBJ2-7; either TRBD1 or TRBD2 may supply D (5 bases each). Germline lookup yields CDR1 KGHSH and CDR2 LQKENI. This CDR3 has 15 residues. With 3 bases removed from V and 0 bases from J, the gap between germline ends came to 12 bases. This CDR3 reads CASSPQSGTSYEQYF. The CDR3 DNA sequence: TGTGCCAGCTCACCGCAGTCCGGGACCTCCTACGAGCAGTACTTC.

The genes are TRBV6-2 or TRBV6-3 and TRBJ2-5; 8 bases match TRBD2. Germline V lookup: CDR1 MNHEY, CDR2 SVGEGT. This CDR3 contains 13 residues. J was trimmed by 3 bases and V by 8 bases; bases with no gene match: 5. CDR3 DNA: TGTGCCAGCCGTAGAGCGGGGGAAGAGACCCAGTACTTC. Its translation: CASRRAGEETQYF.

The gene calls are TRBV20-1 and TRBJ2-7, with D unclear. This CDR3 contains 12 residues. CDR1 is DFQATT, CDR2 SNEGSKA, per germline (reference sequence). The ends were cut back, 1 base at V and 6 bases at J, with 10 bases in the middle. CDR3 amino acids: CSARAPLSEQYV. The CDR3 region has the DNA TGCAGTGCTAGAGCCCCTCTATCCGAGCAGTACGTC.